These 2 T cell receptor beta chains were sequenced from one sample in a study of monozygotic twins with inflammatory bowel disease. No DNA is given; TCRdb re-called the 5' RACE reads and lists each CDR3 protein once. This sample's clone table lists about 350,000 distinct CDR3 sequences. The specimen sequenced was blood. The receptors were gathered from a human donor with ulcerative colitis or Crohn's disease, or a healthy co-twin of an affected twin (not recorded which).

CDR3 in amino acids: CASSQTGYNEQFF. The rearrangement joins TRBV7-2 to TRBJ2-1; TCRdb gives TRBD1 as the D gene, but with no DNA this cannot be confirmed. The CDR3 totals 13 residues. Germline values: CDR1 SGHTA, CDR2 FQGNSA.

The rearrangement uses TRBV5-1 and TRBJ2-7; no DNA is available, so the TRBD2 call from TCRdb remains unchecked. CDR1 SGHRS and CDR2 YFSETQ come from the germline V gene. CDR3 length: 17 amino acids. The CDR3 loop is CASSGDRTSGPGYEQYF.